This TCR beta chain was identified during a study of vaccination and CD4 T cells after COVID-19. The length of the CDR3 is 18 residues. Trimming took off 1 base at V and 0 bases at J, with 16 bases between the two ends. Germline V CDR1 and CDR2: SGHVS, FNYEAQ. This clonotype was detected a few times. Antigen specificity is unknown. Regarding treatment: approximately 10-day PBMC culture with coronavirus spike peptide pools or control peptides (ViraFEST assay). An Oncomine TCR Beta short-read assay was used to sequence the DNA from cultured CD4+ T cells. One entry per CDR3 protein results from TCRdb running MiXCR on the PCR reads. The sample holds about 8,800 distinct CDR3 sequences, approximately 57% seen once.

The J gene is TRBJ1-5, the V gene TRBV7-6; D not resolved. The receptor's source is a human donor with COVID-19. The sequencing used cultured CD4+ T cells from blood, collected after SARS-CoV-2 vaccination. CDR3: CASSLEAPMAYSNQPQHF. In nucleotides, the CDR3 is TGTGCCAGCAGCTTAGAAGCACCCATGGCCTATAGCAATCAGCCCCAGCATTTT.